The entry that follows covers one TCR beta chain sequence. The sample is drawn from a study of shared T cell receptors in the human thymus. Assay: immunoSEQ multiplex PCR; the TCRdb copy retains only in-frame clones and omits some. The sample includes almost 550,000 clones, approximately 78% of them seen just once. This sample was shared with a second study, whose subject was human thymus T cells. According to that study: The related literature has documented a marked overlap of thymic repertoires among unrelated individuals.

Sequencing input: thymocytes. The sequence came from a boy younger than two with a congenital heart defect.

CDR3 region: CASSGGTGGGYEQYF. DNA for the CDR3: TGTGCCAGCAGTGGTGGGACAGGAGGCGGCTACGAGCAGTACTTC. The chain recombines TRBV28 with TRBJ2-7; 8 nucleotides agree with TRBD1. Trimming cost V 5 bases and J 3 bases; bases outside gene matches: 9. This CDR3 has 15 amino acids. The germline gives CDR1 MDHEN, CDR2 SYDVKM.